The rows below give T cell receptor beta chains drawn from one sample of a study of cytomegalovirus exposure and HLA in healthy donors. The method was immunoSEQ multiplex PCR; TCRdb's version includes in-frame clones alone and lacks a portion of them. Among approximately 220,000 clones listed, around 80% were seen once. The sequencing input was PBMCs. The source of these receptors is a man between 18 and 29 years old in good health and CMV-seronegative. CDR3s include the opening cysteine and the closing phenylalanine or tryptophan. D genes are given only for firm matches. Expanded clones get a size class; other rows say once, few or many, or leave the size out.

>TRBD1|-|TRBJ2-3|TRBV19
TGTGCCACCACAGGGGGGAACACAGATACGCAGTATTTT
CATTGGNTDTQYF
>-|few|TRBJ2-5|TRBV6-6
TGTGCCAGCAGCCCTGCCAGGGATGTTCAGACCCAGTACTTC
CASSPARDVQTQYF
>TRBD1|-|TRBJ1-1|TRBV6-5
TGTGCCAGCAGTTACGGACAGGATTTGCAGGCTTTCTTT
CASSYGQDLQAFF
>-|-|TRBJ1-2|TRBV4-2
TGTGCCAGCAGCCAAGGACAGGATGGGAACAACTATGGCTACACCTTC
CASSQGQDGNNYGYTF
>-|few|TRBJ2-7|TRBV6-1
TGTGCCAGCAGTAGGGAGCGACCCAACGAGCAGTACTTC
CASSRERPNEQYF
>-|-|TRBJ1-1|TRBV11-2
TGTGCCAGCAGCACGCGGACAGCCGGAGGTACTGAAGCTTTCTTT
CASSTRTAGGTEAFF
>TRBD2|-|TRBJ2-1|TRBV6-4
TGTGCCAGCAGTGGACGGACTAGCGGGAGCACTGGGTACAATGAGCAGTTCTTC
CASSGRTSGSTGYNEQFF
>TRBD1|few|TRBJ1-2|TRBV28
TGTGCCAGCAGTTTTACAGGGGGCGGGTATGGCTACACCTTC
CASSFTGGGYGYTF
>-|-|TRBJ1-1|TRBV29-1
TGCAGCGTCCAAATTGACAGGAACACTGAAGCTTTCTTT
CSVQIDRNTEAFF
>-|once|TRBJ1-2|TRBV29-1
TGCAGCGTTGACATAGGAGGCTATGGCTACACCTTC
CSVDIGGYGYTF
>-|-|TRBJ2-5|TRBV7-8
TGTGCCAGCAGCTTAGATAGTGCACAGACCCAGTACTTC
CASSLDSAQTQYF
>TRBD2|-|TRBJ2-7|TRBV28
TGTGCCAGCAGTTTATCGGGGACTACCACCAAACAATACTTC
CASSLSGTTTKQYF
>TRBD1|-|TRBJ2-1|TRBV19
TGTGCCAGTAGCCCGGACAGGGCGGTCTACAATGAGCAGTTCTTC
CASSPDRAVYNEQFF
>-|-|TRBJ2-1|TRBV15
TGTGCCACTGCGGTGAGCTCCTACAATGAGCAGTTCTTC
CATAVSSYNEQFF
>-|-|TRBJ1-2|TRBV9
TGTGCCAGCAGCCCGAGAGGGTGGACAGCCTACAACTATGGCTACACCTTC
CASSPRGWTAYNYGYTF
>TRBD1|-|TRBJ1-5|TRBV27
TGTGCCTTCCAACCGGGACAGGGGCATCAGCCCCAGCATTTT
CAFQPGQGHQPQHF
>TRBD1|few|TRBJ2-1|TRBV7-2
TGTGCCAGCAGCTTAGTTTCGGGACAGAGCTCCTACAATGAGCAGTTCTTC
CASSLVSGQSSYNEQFF
>-|-|TRBJ2-2|TRBV9
TGTGCCAGCTCTAACAGGGCTGGTACCGGGGAGCTGTTTTTT
CASSNRAGTGELFF
>-|-|TRBJ2-1|TRBV30
TGTGCCTGGAGTCCCCGACAGGGGGTTAGCGGGACAGGTGAGCAGTTCTTC
CAWSPRQGVSGTGEQFF
>-|-|TRBJ2-3|TRBV9
TGTGCCAGCAGTGTGGACGGGGGAGATACGCAGTATTTT
CASSVDGGDTQYF
>-|-|TRBJ2-7|TRBV30
TGTGCCTGGACCGAACGGGGCGAGCAGTACTTC
CAWTERGEQYF
>-|-|TRBJ1-3|TRBV4-1
TGCGCCAGCAGCCAAGGCCCCCCTCGTGGGCATCGGGGGAACACCATATATTTT
CASSQGPPRGHRGNTIYF
>-|-|TRBJ2-2|TRBV27
TGTGCCAGCAGCCAAACTAGATCCGGGGAGCTGTTTTTT
CASSQTRSGELFF
>TRBD1|-|TRBJ1-2|TRBV30
TGTGCCTGGACCTGGACAGGCTTAGGCGGCTACACCTTC
CAWTWTGLGGYTF
>-|-|TRBJ1-1|TRBV6-4
TGTGCCAGCAGTGACTCGGAGGGGATAGACACTGAAGCTTTCTTT
CASSDSEGIDTEAFF
>TRBD1|-|TRBJ1-6|TRBV6-5
TGTGCCAGCAGTTATAAGGGGCCAGGGGGTAATTCACCCCTCCACTTT
CASSYKGPGGNSPLHF
>-|-|TRBJ1-1|TRBV10-3
TGTGCCATCAGTGAGTCTGGCCAGTCATCGAACACTGAAGCTTTCTTT
CAISESGQSSNTEAFF
>TRBD1|-|TRBJ2-7|TRBV5-1
TGCGCCAGCAGCTTGGCCGGACAGGGCGACGAGCAGTACTTC
CASSLAGQGDEQYF
>-|few|TRBJ1-4|TRBV7-9
TGTGCCAGCAGCTTATATCGGGGTGACGAAAAACTGTTTTTT
CASSLYRGDEKLFF
>TRBD1|-|TRBJ1-1|TRBV5-4
TGTGCCAGCAGCGGACAGACAGGGACAGTGAGGATGAACACTGAAGCTTTCTTT
CASSGQTGTVRMNTEAFF
>-|-|TRBJ1-5|TRBV5-4
TGTGCCAGCAGCTTAGCGGGTGAACAGCCCCAGCATTTT
CASSLAGEQPQHF
>-|-|TRBJ2-5|TRBV9
TGTGCCAGCAGCGTAGTCCCCGACCAAGAGACCCAGTACTTC
CASSVVPDQETQYF
>TRBD2|-|TRBJ2-1|TRBV28
TGTGCCAGCAGTTTACCCGGACTAGCGGGAGGGCCCAGATCCTACAATGAGCAGTTCTTC
CASSLPGLAGGPRSYNEQFF
>TRBD1|-|TRBJ2-1|TRBV9
TGTGCCAGCGGACACCGACAGGGGGCTGTCTACAATGAGCAGTTCTTC
CASGHRQGAVYNEQFF
>-|-|TRBJ2-3|TRBV30
TGTGCCTGGAGTGCAGGGGGGTCCCGGTCAGATACGCAGTATTTT
CAWSAGGSRSDTQYF
>-|-|TRBJ2-3|TRBV6-1
TGTGCCAGCAGTGAAGCCGGAGATACGCAGTATTTT
CASSEAGDTQYF
>-|-|TRBJ1-4|TRBV11-1
TGTGCCAGCAGCAGTGGACCGGGGAGAACAACTAATGAAAAACTGTTTTTT
CASSSGPGRTTNEKLFF
>TRBD1|-|TRBJ1-1|TRBV5-1
TGCGCCAGCAGCGGCGGGACAGGGGGCAGTTTCGGCACTGAAGCTTTCTTT
CASSGGTGGSFGTEAFF
>TRBD1|-|TRBJ2-2|TRBV28
TGTGCCAGCAGTGGGACAGGGTATCCCAACACCGGGGAGCTGTTTTTT
CASSGTGYPNTGELFF
>-|-|TRBJ2-7|TRBV27
TGTGCCAGCAGTTTAAGTTTAGCCTTCCCCTACGAGCAGTACTTC
CASSLSLAFPYEQYF
>-|-|TRBJ1-1|TRBV30
TGTGCCTGGGGGACTTCTAGAGCTTTCTTT
CAWGTSRAFF
>-|-|TRBJ1-1|TRBV28
TGTGCCAGCAGTTCCACAGGGCTCACTGAAGCTTTCTTT
CASSSTGLTEAFF
>TRBD1|-|TRBJ2-7|TRBV20-1
TGCAGTGCTGGGGACAGGTACGAGCAGTACTTC
CSAGDRYEQYF
>-|-|TRBJ2-7|TRBV7-9
TGTGCCAGCAGCCCCCCTCGCGTTTACGAGCAGTACTTC
CASSPPRVYEQYF
>TRBD1|-|TRBJ2-7|TRBV27
TGTGCCAGCAGTCTTCGCCCCACTGACAGGGGAACCCCCTACGAGCAGTACTTC
CASSLRPTDRGTPYEQYF
>TRBD1|-|TRBJ1-5|TRBV19
TGTGCCAGTAGTAACCCAGACAGGGTGGCGGGTCAGCCCCAGCATTTT
CASSNPDRVAGQPQHF
>TRBD2|once|TRBJ2-7|TRBV5-1
TGCGCCAGCAGCTTGACGGCGGGGGCCTACGAGCAGTACTTC
CASSLTAGAYEQYF
>TRBD1|-|TRBJ2-7|TRBV27
TGTGCCAGCAGTCCTACAGGGGTTGGGTACGAGCAGTACTTC
CASSPTGVGYEQYF
>TRBD1|-|TRBJ1-1|TRBV30
TGTGCCTGGAGTGGGGGACAGGGGGTCACTGAAGCTTTCTTT
CAWSGGQGVTEAFF